The clone carrying this TCR beta chain was seen a single time. Only Caucasian adults living in Nashville, Tennessee served as donors. A split of CD4+ cells into CD45RA+ naive and CD45RA-negative memory subsets was performed. The record originates from a study of shared clonotypes between healthy human individuals. The CDR3 loop spans 13 amino acids. Trimming pared 0 bases from V and 9 bases from J, leaving 12 bases between. Germline loops: CDR1 SGHTA, CDR2 FQGTGA. For each subset, genomic DNA was distributed in equal portions over several immunoSEQ plates. Around 220 ng DNA, about 28,000 T cell genomes, went into each sorted-subset replicate PCR. The repertoire was sequenced with immunoSEQ multiplex PCR; TCRdb's copy has only in-frame clones and lacks some. The top ten hold more than 0.1% of the sample, which has some 2,000,000 clones, approximately 95% seen once.

The TCR was taken from a man between 18 and 35 years old in good health. The chain is built from TRBV7-3 and TRBJ2-7; D might be TRBD2 (5 bases). Material for sequencing was naive CD4+ T cells sorted from blood. Subset indicated: CD45RA+ positively selected. CDR3 in amino acids: CASSLTSGSGQYF. The CDR3 coding sequence is TGTGCCAGCAGCTTAACGTCGGGGAGTGGGCAGTACTTC. Filled out from reference TRBV7-3 and TRBJ2-7, the complete variable domain reads GAGVSQTPSNKVTEKGKYVELRCDPISGHTALYWYRQSLGQGPEFLIYFQGTGAADDSGLPNDRFFAVRPEGSVSTLKIQRTERGDSAVYLCASSLTSGSGQYFGPGTRLTVT.